This is a list of T cell receptor beta chains from one sample in a study of identical twins. MiXCR was run by TCRdb on the 5' RACE reads, yielding one entry per CDR3 protein. Among 450,000 or so distinct CDR3 sequences, approximately 24% were seen once, and the ten largest hold 2.9%. In addition, the sample was reused for a study of T cells expressing NK-cell markers.

The sample taken for sequencing was CD4+ T cells sorted from blood. Source of these receptors: a woman aged 18-30 years in good health. CDR3s leave out the opening cysteine and the closing phenylalanine or tryptophan.

TRBJ2-1 TRBV29-1 SAGGLISYNEQF
TRBJ2-2 TRBV6-1 ASSRTGQGELF
TRBJ2-1 TRBV20-1 SARARRSAFYNEQF
TRBJ2-1 TRBV7-8 ASSLVPGFSYNEQF
TRBJ2-4 TRBV9 ASSPGEENIQY
TRBJ2-7 TRBV20-1 SANGDRGGEQY
TRBJ2-3 TRBV12-5 ASANGGSDTQY
TRBJ2-5 TRBV7-2 ASSGGSRETQY
TRBJ1-2 TRBV7-2 ASSLEWGYGYT
TRBJ1-1 TRBV5-1 ASSRPGTGGSDTEAF
TRBJ2-5 TRBV6-2/TRBV6-3 ASSPFTSPGPQY
TRBJ1-2 TRBV20-1 SARDKTGHRYGYT
TRBJ2-7 TRBV28 ASSLRQTSNSEQY
TRBJ2-1 TRBV5-6 ASSLRDRQF
TRBJ1-2 TRBV7-9 ASSEEVVYGYT
TRBJ1-1 TRBV11-3 ASSLDGRGGHTEAF
TRBJ1-4 TRBV6-5 ASSYEGTTNEKLF
TRBJ1-1 TRBV4-2 ASSPDNRFEAF
TRBJ1-2 TRBV7-9 ASSPRDSFLGYT
TRBJ2-7 TRBV20-1 SFGTSSYEQY
TRBJ2-3 TRBV12-3/TRBV12-4 ASSSRDTQY
TRBJ2-1 TRBV12-3/TRBV12-4 ASRPGLAANNEQF
TRBJ1-2 TRBV11-2 ASSLRTYRGARGNYGYT
TRBJ2-1 TRBV12-3/TRBV12-4 ASSFQELWGTDEQF
TRBJ2-1 TRBV7-2 ASSLAWGSGYNEQF
TRBJ1-2 TRBV24-1 ANRTGGGDT
TRBJ2-3 TRBV10-1 ASSDLTSTRDTQY
TRBJ2-1 TRBV29-1 SVGLAGAFSYNEQF
TRBJ2-2 TRBV2 ASSDVSSANTGELF
TRBJ2-1 TRBV7-2 ASSLGTSPNEQF
TRBJ2-5 TRBV7-9 ASSLGGQIGETQY
TRBJ1-2 TRBV6-1 ASSPGGTDYGYT
TRBJ2-5 TRBV11-2 ASSPSTSGSETQY
TRBJ1-2 TRBV30 AWSVAGDGYT
TRBJ1-1 TRBV20-1 SAGRMNTEAF
TRBJ2-7 TRBV23-1 ASGGGTGNHEQY
TRBJ2-2 TRBV11-2 ASRSLGALNTGELF
TRBJ2-2 TRBV7-6 ASSQNPTGELF
TRBJ2-7 TRBV6-2/TRBV6-3 ASSYRTLGRVSYEQY
TRBJ1-1 TRBV7-9 ASSRVGGTEAF
TRBJ2-2 TRBV5-1 ASSLAAGRDGELF
TRBJ2-7 TRBV5-1 ASSPDGPYEQY
TRBJ2-3 TRBV20-1 SATVLPGGADTQY
TRBJ2-4 TRBV5-6 ASSWGGPGGVKNIQY
TRBJ1-1 TRBV6-5 ASSYVHPGSSEAF
TRBJ1-4 TRBV7-9 ASSVQGRNEKLF
TRBJ1-1 TRBV20-1 SARKTGSSEAF
TRBJ2-3 TRBV29-1 SVEQADTQY
TRBJ2-3 TRBV12-3/TRBV12-4 ASSETGRTDTQY
TRBJ2-3 TRBV2 ASTEGGSADTQY
TRBJ2-3 TRBV12-3/TRBV12-4 ASSLLAGEDTQY